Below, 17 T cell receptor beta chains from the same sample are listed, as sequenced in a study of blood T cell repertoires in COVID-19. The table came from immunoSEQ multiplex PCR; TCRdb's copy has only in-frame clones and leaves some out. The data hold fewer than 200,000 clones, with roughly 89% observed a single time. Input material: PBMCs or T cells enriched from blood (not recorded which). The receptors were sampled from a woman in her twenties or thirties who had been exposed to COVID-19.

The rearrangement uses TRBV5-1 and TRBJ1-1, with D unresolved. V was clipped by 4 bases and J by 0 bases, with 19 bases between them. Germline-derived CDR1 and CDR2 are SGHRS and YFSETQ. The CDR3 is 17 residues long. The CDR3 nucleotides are TGCGCCAGCAGCCTGTTTTCGGTTCTCACCATGAACACTGAAGCTTTCTTT. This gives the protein CASSLFSVLTMNTEAFF.

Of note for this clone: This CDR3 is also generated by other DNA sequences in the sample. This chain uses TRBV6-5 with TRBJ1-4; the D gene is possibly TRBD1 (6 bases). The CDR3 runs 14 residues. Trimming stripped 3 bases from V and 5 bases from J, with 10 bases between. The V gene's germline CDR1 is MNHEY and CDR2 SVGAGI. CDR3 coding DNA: TGTGCCAGCAGTTATGGGGGGGCAAATGAAAAACTGTTTTTT. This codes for CASSYGGANEKLFF.

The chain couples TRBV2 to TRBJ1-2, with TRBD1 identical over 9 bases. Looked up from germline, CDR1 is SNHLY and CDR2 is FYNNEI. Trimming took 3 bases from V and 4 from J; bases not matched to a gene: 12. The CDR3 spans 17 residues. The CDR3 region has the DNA TGTGCCAGCAGTGATACAGGACAGGGGACCCCTTCCTATGGCTACACCTTC. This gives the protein CASSDTGQGTPSYGYTF.

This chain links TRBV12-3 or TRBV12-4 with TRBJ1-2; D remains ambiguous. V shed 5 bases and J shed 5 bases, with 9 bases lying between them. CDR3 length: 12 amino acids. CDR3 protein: CASSPLGYGYTF. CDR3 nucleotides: TGTGCCAGCAGTCCCCTAGGTTATGGCTACACCTTC.

CDR3 residues: CASSELSGGSQETQYF. The DNA for the CDR3 is TGTGCCAGCAGTGAACTCAGCGGGGGGTCACAAGAGACCCAGTACTTC. The chain employs TRBV2 and TRBJ2-5, with 9 bases aligning to TRBD2. This CDR3 contains 16 residues. V trimming: 2 bases; J trimming: 2 bases; junction bases outside the gene matches: 6. Germline assignment: CDR1 SNHLY and CDR2 FYNNEI.

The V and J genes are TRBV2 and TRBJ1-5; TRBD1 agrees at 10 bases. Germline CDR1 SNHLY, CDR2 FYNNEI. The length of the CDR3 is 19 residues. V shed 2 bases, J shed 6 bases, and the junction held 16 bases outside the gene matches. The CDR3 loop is CASSELGTGAPIAGQPQHF. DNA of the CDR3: TGTGCCAGCAGTGAATTGGGGACAGGGGCCCCGATCGCAGGTCAGCCCCAGCATTTT.

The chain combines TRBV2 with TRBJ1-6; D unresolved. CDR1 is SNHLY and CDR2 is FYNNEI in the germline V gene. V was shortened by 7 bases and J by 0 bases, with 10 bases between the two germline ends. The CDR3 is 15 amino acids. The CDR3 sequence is CASIEESSYNSPLHF. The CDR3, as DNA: TGTGCCAGCATCGAGGAGAGCTCCTATAATTCACCCCTCCACTTT.

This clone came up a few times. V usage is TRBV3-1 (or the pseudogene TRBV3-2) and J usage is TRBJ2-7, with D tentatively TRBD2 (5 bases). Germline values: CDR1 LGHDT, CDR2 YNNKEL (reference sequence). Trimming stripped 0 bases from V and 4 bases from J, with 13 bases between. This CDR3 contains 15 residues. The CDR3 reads CASSQEAASGYEQYF. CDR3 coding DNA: TGTGCCAGCAGCCAAGAGGCTGCCTCGGGGTACGAGCAGTACTTC.

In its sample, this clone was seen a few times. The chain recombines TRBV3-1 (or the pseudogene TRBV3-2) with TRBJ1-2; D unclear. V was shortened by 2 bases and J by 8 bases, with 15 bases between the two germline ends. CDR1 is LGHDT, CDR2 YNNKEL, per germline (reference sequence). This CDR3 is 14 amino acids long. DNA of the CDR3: TGTGCCAGCAGCCAATTAGACTCCCCCGGAGGCTACACCTTC. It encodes CASSQLDSPGGYTF.

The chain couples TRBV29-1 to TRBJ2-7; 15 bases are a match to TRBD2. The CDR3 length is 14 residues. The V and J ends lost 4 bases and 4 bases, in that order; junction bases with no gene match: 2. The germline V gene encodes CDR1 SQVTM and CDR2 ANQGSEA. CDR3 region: CSVAGTSGGYEQYF. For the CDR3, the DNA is TGCAGCGTTGCCGGGACTAGCGGGGGGTACGAGCAGTACTTC.

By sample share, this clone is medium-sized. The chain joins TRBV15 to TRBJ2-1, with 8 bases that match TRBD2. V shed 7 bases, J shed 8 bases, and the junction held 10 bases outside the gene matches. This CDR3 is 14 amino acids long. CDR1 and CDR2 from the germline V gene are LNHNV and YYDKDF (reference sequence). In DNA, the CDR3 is TGTGCCACCAAGACCGGGGGGGAAGTTGATGAGCAGTTCTTC. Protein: CATKTGGEVDEQFF.

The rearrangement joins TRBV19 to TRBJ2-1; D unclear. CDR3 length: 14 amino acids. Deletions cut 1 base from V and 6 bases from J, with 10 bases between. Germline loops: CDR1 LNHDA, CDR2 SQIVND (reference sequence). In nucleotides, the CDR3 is TGTGCCAGTAGTATAGGGGTGGGCACCAATGAGCAGTTCTTC. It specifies CASSIGVGTNEQFF.

The CDR3 here is CSVGKEGNGLYEQYF. The CDR3 DNA is TGCAGCGTCGGGAAGGAGGGGAATGGTCTATACGAGCAGTACTTC. The J gene is TRBJ2-7, the V gene TRBV29-1, with a possible D match to TRBD2 (6 bases). Looked up from germline, CDR1 is SQVTM and CDR2 is ANQGSEA. This CDR3 is built from 15 residues. With 6 bases removed from V and 4 bases from J, the gap between germline ends came to 22 bases.

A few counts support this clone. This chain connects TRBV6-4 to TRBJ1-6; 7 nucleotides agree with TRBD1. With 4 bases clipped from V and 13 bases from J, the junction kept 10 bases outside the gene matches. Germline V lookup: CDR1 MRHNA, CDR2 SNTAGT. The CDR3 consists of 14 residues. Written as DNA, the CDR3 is TGTGCCAGCAGTGGGGACAGAGACCGGGGTCCCCTCCACTTT. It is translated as CASSGDRDRGPLHF.

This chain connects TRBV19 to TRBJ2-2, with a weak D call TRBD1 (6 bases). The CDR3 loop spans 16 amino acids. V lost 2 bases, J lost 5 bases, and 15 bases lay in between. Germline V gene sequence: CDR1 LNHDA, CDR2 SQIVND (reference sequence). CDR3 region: CASSISPTGRTGELFF. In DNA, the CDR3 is TGTGCCAGTAGTATATCGCCCACAGGGAGAACCGGGGAGCTGTTTTTT.

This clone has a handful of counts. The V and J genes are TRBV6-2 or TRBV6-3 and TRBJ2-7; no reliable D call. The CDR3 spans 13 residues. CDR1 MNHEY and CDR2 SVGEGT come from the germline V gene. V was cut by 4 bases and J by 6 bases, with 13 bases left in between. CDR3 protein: CASSSTRPSEQYF. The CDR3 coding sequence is TGTGCCAGCAGTTCGACCCGACCTAGCGAGCAGTACTTC.

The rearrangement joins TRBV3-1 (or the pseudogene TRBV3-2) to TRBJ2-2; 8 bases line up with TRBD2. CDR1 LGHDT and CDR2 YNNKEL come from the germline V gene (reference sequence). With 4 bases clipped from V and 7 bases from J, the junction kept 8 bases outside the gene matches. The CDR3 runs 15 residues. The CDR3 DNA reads TGTGCCAGCAGCCCCCTTGCGGGGGGAGACGGGGAGCTGTTTTTT. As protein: CASSPLAGGDGELFF.